These 26 T cell receptor beta chains were sequenced from one sample in a study of metastatic and nonmetastatic thyroid tumors. TCRdb re-clonotyped the PCR reads via MiXCR. This table holds over 35,000 clones, less than 20% found once. Nobody among the patients had been given any treatment before thyroid surgery. Sequencing input: tumor tissue. Receptors were obtained from a female donor with papillary thyroid cancer or a benign thyroid nodule (not recorded which). Some clones in this sample may be carry-over from other donors' samples.

Of note for this clone: A much larger clonotype is one base distant, so this may be a read error. CDR3 DNA: TGCGCCAGCGGATGGAGGGGAGGTGAAAAACTGTTTTTT. Protein product: CASGWRGGEKLFF. The rearrangement joins TRBV5-1 to TRBJ1-4; TRBD1 is a possible D gene (5 bases). The CDR3 consists of 13 residues. Germline loops: CDR1 SGHRS, CDR2 YFSETQ. Trimming cost V 7 bases and J 7 bases, with 14 bases left between them.

There are many counts of this clone. The chain employs TRBV6-1 and TRBJ1-6; D not certain. Trimming cost V 2 bases and J 7 bases, with 6 bases left between them. The CDR3 is made up of 13 amino acids. Germline V gene sequence: CDR1 MNHNS, CDR2 SASEGT. CDR3 amino acids: CASSERGNSPLHF. CDR3 bases: TGTGCCAGCAGTGAACGTGGCAATTCACCCCTCCACTTT.

This clone has a count of ten or more. V gene TRBV6-2 or TRBV6-3 combines with J gene TRBJ2-7; D unresolved. CDR3 size: 14 residues. Germline V gene data show CDR1 as MNHEY and CDR2 as SVGEGT. V was trimmed by 5 bases and J by 2 bases, leaving 13 bases between them. Here the CDR3 DNA reads TGTGCCAGCAGTGCAGGTTGGAACGCCTACGAGCAGTACTTC. It translates to CASSAGWNAYEQYF.

CDR3 nucleotide sequence: TGTGCCAGCAGTTTAACCCGACGGAACACTGAAGCTTTCTTT. Protein product: CASSLTRRNTEAFF. This chain joins TRBV27 and TRBJ1-1; D gene uncertain. The CDR3 consists of 14 residues. CDR1 is MNHEY, CDR2 SMNVEV, per germline (reference sequence). V was shortened by 2 bases and J by 1 base, with 8 bases between the two germline ends.

This clone showed up many times. V gene TRBV18 combines with J gene TRBJ1-5, with 7 bases identical to TRBD1. Germline V gene data show CDR1 as KGHSH and CDR2 as LQKENI. This CDR3 is built from 13 residues. V lost 4 bases and J lost 9; bases outside the gene matches: 6. The CDR3 DNA sequence: TGTGCCAGCTCACTCGACAGGGTCCGGCCCCAGCATTTT. Protein sequence: CASSLDRVRPQHF.

This clone was recorded at least ten times. The gene calls are TRBV12-5 and TRBJ2-5, with 7 bases that match TRBD2. The CDR3 has 12 amino acids. CDR1 and CDR2 (germline): LGHNT, FRNRAP. Trimming removed 6 bases from V and 7 bases from J; junction bases left unmatched: 5. Here the CDR3 reads CASGPGGGTQYF. In DNA, the CDR3 is TGTGCTAGTGGACCAGGCGGGGGGACCCAGTACTTC.

As concerns this clone: This sequence may be a read error, since a much larger clone differs from it by one base. The chain joins TRBV15 to TRBJ1-4; no clear D gene. Trimming cost V 7 bases and J 0 bases, with 15 bases left between them. The germline V gene encodes CDR1 LNHNV and CDR2 YYDKDF (reference sequence). There are 16 residues in the CDR3. The CDR3 region is CATISRAGATNEKLFF. CDR3 coding DNA: TGTGCCACCATCAGCCGAGCGGGAGCAACTAATGAAAAACTGTTTTTT.

This clone is categorized as large. This specimen includes other DNA sequences encoding the same CDR3. The rearrangement uses TRBV30 and TRBJ2-7; TRBD1 agrees at 7 bases. This CDR3 comprises 14 residues. Unmatched junction bases numbered 4, after V lost 0 bases and J lost 2 bases. Germline assignment: CDR1 GTSNPN and CDR2 SVGIG (reference sequence). The DNA of the CDR3 is TGTGCCTGGAGTGTGGCCGGGACAGCCTACGAGCAGTACTTC. Translating gives CAWSVAGTAYEQYF.

The chain employs TRBV20-1 and TRBJ2-7, with 8 bases matching TRBD2. The CDR3 spans 13 residues. In germline, CDR1 is DFQATT, CDR2 SNEGSKA (reference sequence). V shed 5 bases, J shed 4 bases, and the junction held 7 bases outside the gene matches. The CDR3 DNA is TGCAGTGCTCTCGGCACTAGCGGATACGAGCAGTACTTC. Translated: CSALGTSGYEQYF.

The chain combines TRBV5-1 with TRBJ2-3; 8 bases align to TRBD2. The CDR3 has 16 amino acids. Germline-derived CDR1 and CDR2 are SGHRS and YFSETQ. The V gene end was trimmed by 4 bases and the J gene end by 1 base; junction bases not matched to a gene: 8. CDR3 protein: CASSGDWREGTDTQYF. Written as DNA, the CDR3 is TGCGCCAGCAGCGGGGACTGGCGGGAGGGCACAGATACGCAGTATTTT.

This clone has a count of ten or more. This chain joins TRBV6-1 and TRBJ2-7; D gene uncertain. Between the trimmed V and J ends, which lost 6 bases and 4 bases, there was a span of 16 bases. The CDR3 has 14 amino acids. Looked up from germline, CDR1 is MNHNS and CDR2 is SASEGT. The CDR3 DNA sequence: TGTGCCAGCAGCCCAGGTTGGGTGCGATACGAGCAGTACTTC. Residues: CASSPGWVRYEQYF.

This clone was detected many times. This chain links TRBV20-1 with TRBJ2-3, with 9 positions matching TRBD1. This CDR3 region has 14 residues. Germline V gives CDR1 DFQATT, CDR2 SNEGSKA (reference sequence). Trimming took 1 base from V and 3 from J; bases not matched to a gene: 2. The CDR3 here is CSARGQGGTDTQYF. The DNA for the CDR3 is TGCAGTGCTAGAGGACAGGGGGGGACAGATACGCAGTATTTT.

The chain recombines TRBV20-1 with TRBJ2-1; the match to TRBD2 covers 10 bases. The germline V gene has CDR1 DFQATT and CDR2 SNEGSKA (reference sequence). The CDR3 is made up of 13 amino acids. J was trimmed by 6 bases and V by 8 bases; bases with no gene match: 7. The chain's CDR3 is CSSPGLASNEQFF. CDR3 bases: TGCAGTTCTCCGGGACTAGCGTCCAATGAGCAGTTCTTC.

Many counts were recorded for this clone. The CDR3 DNA follows: TGTGCCAGCAGCGTGATGGGGGCCTATCCCTACGAGCAGTACTTC. This encodes CASSVMGAYPYEQYF. This chain joins TRBV5-6 and TRBJ2-7, with TRBD1 as a possible D gene (6 bases). V lost 4 bases and J 2 bases, leaving 16 bases between the germline ends. The CDR3 is made up of 15 amino acids. Per germline, CDR1 SGHDT and CDR2 YYEEEE. Full variable domain (outside the CDR3, taken from reference TRBV5-6 and TRBJ2-7): DAGVTQSPTHLIKTRGQQVTLRCSPKSGHDTVSWYQQALGQGPQFIFQYYEEEERQRGNFPDRFSGHQFPNYSSELNVNALLLGDSALYLCASSVMGAYPYEQYFGPGTRLTVT.

Notes on this clone: A much bigger clone sits one base away, suggesting this may be a read error. V usage is TRBV5-4 and J usage is TRBJ2-1, with D possibly being TRBD2 (6 bases). Germline CDR1 is SGHNT and CDR2 is YYREEE (reference sequence). V lost 3 bases to trimming and J lost 4 bases, with 17 bases between them. The CDR3 totals 16 residues. The CDR3 protein is CASSWSSVSLYNEQFF. Written as DNA, the CDR3 is TGTGCCAGCAGCTGGTCTAGCGTGAGTCTATACAATGAGCAGTTCTTC.

The chain is built from TRBV20-1 and TRBJ1-2, with 8 bases aligning to TRBD1. CDR1 and CDR2 (germline): DFQATT, SNEGSKA (reference sequence). This CDR3 spans 13 amino acids. With 4 bases clipped from V and 7 bases from J, the junction kept 8 bases outside the gene matches. The CDR3 bases are TGCAGTGCTAACAGGGGGGCCTTACGTGGCTACACCTTC. It translates to CSANRGALRGYTF.

This clone was observed at least ten times. The V call is TRBV5-1, the J call TRBJ2-3; TRBD2 aligns across 9 bases. V was clipped by 0 bases and J by 2 bases; unmatched bases: 1. CDR3 length: 15 amino acids. Germline CDR1 SGHRS, CDR2 YFSETQ. The CDR3 region has the DNA TGCGCCAGCAGCTTGGCTAGCGGGAACACAGATACGCAGTATTTT. Amino acid sequence: CASSLASGNTDTQYF. The entire variable domain, with the rest obtained from reference TRBV5-1 and TRBJ2-3, is as follows: KAGVTQTPRYLIKTRGQQVTLSCSPISGHRSVSWYQQTPGQGLQFLFEYFSETQRNKGNFPGRFSGRQFSNSRSEMNVSTLELGDSALYLCASSLASGNTDTQYFGPGTRLTVL.

This clone came up many times. The chain uses TRBV7-2 and TRBJ1-2; 9 positions match TRBD1. This CDR3 has 14 residues. Germline V gives CDR1 SGHTA, CDR2 FQGNSA. The V gene end was trimmed by 1 base and the J gene end by 8 bases; junction bases not matched to a gene: 5. DNA of the CDR3: TGTGCCAGCAGCTTAGGGGGACAGGGTTTAGGCTACACCTTC. Translation gives CASSLGGQGLGYTF.

As for this clone: The junction does not match germline at one end; this may be a read error. Other nucleotide sequences in the sample specify the same CDR3. The chain recombines TRBV5-1 with TRBJ2-3; D perhaps matches TRBD2 (6 bases). Germline CDR1 is SGHRS and CDR2 is YFSETQ. The CDR3 has 16 amino acids. The CDR3 loop reads CACSSLAGPSTDTQYF. The CDR3 region has the DNA TGCGCCTGCAGCTCACTAGCCGGACCTAGCACAGATACGCAGTATTTT.

This clone was seen ten or more times. J is TRBJ2-5 and V is TRBV6-1; perhaps TRBD1 as D (6 bases). Germline-derived CDR1 and CDR2 are MNHNS and SASEGT. Trimming stripped 1 base from V and 2 bases from J, with 11 bases between. The CDR3 consists of 15 residues. CDR3 in DNA: TGTGCCAGCAGTGAAGAGGACAGCCAACAAGAGACCCAGTACTTC. Its translation is CASSEEDSQQETQYF.

This chain's CDR3 is CASSQDLRTGYEQYF. The CDR3 nucleotides read TGTGCCAGCAGCCAAGATCTTAGGACAGGGTACGAGCAGTACTTC. The chain uses TRBV7-4 and TRBJ2-7; 8 nucleotides agree with TRBD1. Unmatched junction bases numbered 10, after V lost 5 bases and J lost 4 bases. The CDR3 contains 15 residues. Per germline, CDR1 SGHVT and CDR2 SQSDAQ.

In this sample, this clone turned up many times. The chain couples TRBV28 to TRBJ2-5; 10 bases align to TRBD2. J was trimmed by 2 bases and V by 3 bases; bases with no gene match: 12. Per the germline V gene, CDR1 is MDHEN and CDR2 is SYDVKM. The CDR3 is 18 amino acids. The CDR3 nucleotides read TGTGCCAGCAGTTTCCTAGGGGGGCTAGCGGGGGTACAAGAGACCCAGTACTTC. The encoded protein is CASSFLGGLAGVQETQYF.

There are many counts of this clone. The rearrangement joins TRBV11-3 to TRBJ2-1; D may match TRBD1 or TRBD2 (5 bases each). Germline V gene sequence: CDR1 SGHNT, CDR2 YENEEA. This CDR3 is built from 13 residues. Trimming removed 5 bases at V and 4 bases at J, with 9 bases between. CDR3 loop: CASSPREYNEQFF. The CDR3 DNA is TGTGCCAGCAGCCCCAGGGAGTACAATGAGCAGTTCTTC.

Many counts were recorded for this clone. The genes are TRBV27 and TRBJ2-7, with a possible D match to TRBD2 (5 bases). This CDR3 has 15 residues. Per germline, CDR1 MNHEY and CDR2 SMNVEV (reference sequence). V shed 5 bases and J shed 3 bases, with 17 bases lying between them. CDR3 amino acids: CASSPPGSSDYEQYF. As DNA, the CDR3 is TGTGCCAGCAGTCCCCCGGGGAGTAGCGACTACGAGCAGTACTTC.

In its sample, this clone was seen many times. Within the sample, other DNA sequences also encode this same CDR3. The V gene is TRBV28, the J gene TRBJ1-5, with TRBD1 matching over 12 bases. Unmatched junction bases numbered 9, after V lost 6 bases and J lost 6 bases. This CDR3 comprises 16 residues. Germline V gene lookup returns CDR1 MDHEN and CDR2 SYDVKM. This CDR3 is CASSYGGDRGRQPQHF. The CDR3 DNA sequence: TGTGCCAGCAGCTACGGTGGGGACAGGGGGCGTCAGCCCCAGCATTTT.

The table lists this clone with many counts. The chain couples TRBV10-1 to TRBJ2-1; unclear D gene. The CDR3 loop spans 14 amino acids. Trimming removed 4 bases from V and 0 bases from J, with 7 bases in between. Germline CDR1 is WNHNN and CDR2 is SYGVQD (reference sequence). CDR3 nucleotide sequence: TGCGCCAGCAGTGCCTTGAGCTCCTACAATGAGCAGTTCTTC. Translated, it gives CASSALSSYNEQFF.